These 3 T cell receptor beta chains share one sample of origin, sequenced in a study of T cells expressing NK-cell markers. TCRdb re-called the 5' RACE reads, yielding one record per CDR3 amino acid sequence without DNA. Its table lists 300,000 to 500,000 distinct CDR3 sequences. The sequenced sample consisted of blood T cells: a sorted CD56 or NKG2C T cell subset, CD4+ or CD8+ T cells, or bulk PBMC T cells (not recorded which). These receptor sequences come from a woman in her forties or fifties in good health.

V usage is TRBV2 and J usage is TRBJ2-1; TCRdb outputs TRBD2, but without DNA this stays unchecked. This CDR3 has 13 amino acids. Germline assignment: CDR1 SNHLY and CDR2 FYNNEI. The chain's CDR3 is CAHRGLADNEQFF.

This chain uses TRBV2 with TRBJ1-4. CDR3 length: 15 amino acids. Germline V CDR1 and CDR2: SNHLY, FYNNEI. The CDR3 sequence is CASSEDSGGNEKLFF.

CDR3 protein: CASSRRKSGDTDTQYF. This rearrangement joins TRBV5-6 to TRBJ2-3; as DNA is missing, the TRBD2 call by TCRdb cannot be tested. The CDR3 loop spans 16 amino acids. Germline lookup yields CDR1 SGHDT and CDR2 YYEEEE.